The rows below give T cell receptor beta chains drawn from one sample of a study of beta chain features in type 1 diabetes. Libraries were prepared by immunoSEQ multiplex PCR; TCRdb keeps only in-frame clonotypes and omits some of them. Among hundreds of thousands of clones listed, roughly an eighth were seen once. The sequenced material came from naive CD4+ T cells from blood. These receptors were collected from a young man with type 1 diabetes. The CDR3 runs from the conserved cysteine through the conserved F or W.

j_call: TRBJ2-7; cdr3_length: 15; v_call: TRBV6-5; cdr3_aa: CASSYSGGGSYEQYF
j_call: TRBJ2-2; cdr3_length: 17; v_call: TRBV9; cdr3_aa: CASSVVGAGGFSGELFF
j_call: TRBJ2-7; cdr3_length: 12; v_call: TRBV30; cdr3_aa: CAWRRGPREQYF
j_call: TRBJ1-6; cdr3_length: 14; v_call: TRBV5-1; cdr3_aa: CASSQDFTGSPLHF
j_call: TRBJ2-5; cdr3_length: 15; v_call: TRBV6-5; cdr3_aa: CASSYSGHPQETQYF
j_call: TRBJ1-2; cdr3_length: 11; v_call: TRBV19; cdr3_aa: CASSTGHGYTF
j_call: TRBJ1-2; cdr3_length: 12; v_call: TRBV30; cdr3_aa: CAWSPFPYGYTF
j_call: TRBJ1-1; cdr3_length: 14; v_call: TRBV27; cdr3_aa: CASSLKGPNTEAFF
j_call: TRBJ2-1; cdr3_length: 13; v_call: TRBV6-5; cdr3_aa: CASSYGGSIEQFF
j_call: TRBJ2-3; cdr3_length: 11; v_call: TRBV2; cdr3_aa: CASEGSDTQYF
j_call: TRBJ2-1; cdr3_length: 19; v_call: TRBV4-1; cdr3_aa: CASSQDPLAGGGGYNEQFF
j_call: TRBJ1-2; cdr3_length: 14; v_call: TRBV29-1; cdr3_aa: CSVEFGTGKSGYTF
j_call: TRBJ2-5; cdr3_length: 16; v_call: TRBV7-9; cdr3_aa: CASSPASGSHQETQYF
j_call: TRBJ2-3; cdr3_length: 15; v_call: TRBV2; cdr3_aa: CASSPGLAVTDTQYF
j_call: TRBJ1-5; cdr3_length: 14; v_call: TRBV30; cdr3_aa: CAWTRQGGSQPQHF
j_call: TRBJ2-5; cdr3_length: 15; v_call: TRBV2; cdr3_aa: CASSEGVTVWETQYF
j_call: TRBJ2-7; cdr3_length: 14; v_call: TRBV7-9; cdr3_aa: CASSVGQRTYEQYF
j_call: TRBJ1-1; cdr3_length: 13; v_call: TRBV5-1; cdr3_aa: CASSWDRARGAFF
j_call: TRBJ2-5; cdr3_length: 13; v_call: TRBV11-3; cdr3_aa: CASSLGYQETQYF
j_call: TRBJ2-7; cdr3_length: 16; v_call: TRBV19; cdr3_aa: CASPAEAGTGMNGQYF
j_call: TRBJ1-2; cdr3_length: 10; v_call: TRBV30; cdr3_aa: CAWMSVFYTF
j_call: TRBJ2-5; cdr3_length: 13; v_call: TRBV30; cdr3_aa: CALGLAGAPTQYF